A single sample is the source of the 4 T cell receptor beta chains below, sequenced in a study of graft-versus-host responses after intestinal transplantation. The antigens for these receptors are not known. Clones were read by immunoSEQ multiplex PCR, and TCRdb kept only the in-frame ones, dropping some. Found here are just under 85,000 clones, approximately 90% of them singletons; the top ten hold 7.6%. Specimen: unstimulated CD8+ T cells sorted from spleen or lymph node cells, collected before transplant. All receptors derive from a human donor who was the organ donor for an intestinal transplant.

As DNA, the CDR3 is TGTGCCAGCAGTGAAGATAAGGGGGGGCAATTCGAGCAGTACTTC. Amino acids: CASSEDKGGQFEQYF. V gene TRBV6-1 combines with J gene TRBJ2-7; D might be TRBD2 (7 bases). The V end was cut by 1 base, the J end by 6 bases, with 16 bases between. This CDR3 comprises 15 residues. Germline CDR1 MNHNS, CDR2 SASEGT.

The chain has TRBV25-1 and TRBJ1-2; 9 bases fit TRBD1. There are 17 residues in the CDR3. V was clipped by 8 bases and J by 3 bases; unmatched bases: 16. CDR1 and CDR2 from the germline V gene are MGHDK and SYGVNS. This chain's CDR3 is CASQPPRGQGGHYGYTF. The CDR3 region has the DNA TGTGCCAGCCAACCTCCCCGGGGACAGGGTGGGCACTATGGCTACACCTTC.

This clone was observed once. V and J are TRBV6-1 and TRBJ2-7; TRBD1 matches 9 bases. CDR1 is MNHNS, CDR2 SASEGT, per germline. This CDR3 has 16 amino acids. V lost 1 base, J lost 5 bases, and 9 bases stayed unmatched. The CDR3 region is CASSEDTGGAGDEQYF. The CDR3 nucleotides are TGTGCCAGCAGTGAAGATACAGGGGGCGCAGGTGACGAGCAGTACTTC.

CDR3 sequence (DNA): TGCGCCAGCAGCCAAGACGAGACAGGATATAACTATGGCTACACCTTC. Protein product: CASSQDETGYNYGYTF. The chain has TRBV4-1 and TRBJ1-2; D possibly corresponds to TRBD1 (6 bases). CDR3 length: 16 residues. The germline V gene encodes CDR1 MGHRA and CDR2 YSYEKL. The V and J ends lost 0 bases and 1 base respectively, with 12 bases between them.